This T cell receptor (beta chain) was captured by sequencing in a study of cytomegalovirus exposure and HLA in healthy donors (dated by TCRdb to about 2017). The study in broad terms: An earlier analysis of roughly 570 of the donors reported approximately 280 Gb of sequence data and 100 million to 120 million unique TCR beta sequences obtained from around 170 million T cells. Approximately 300 gigabases of sequencing data and around 85 million unique TCR sequences made up an early release that covered nearly 650 HLA-typed donors. The study was designed to test whether signatures of past pathogen exposure could be identified by cataloging public T cell receptors. A later genetic analysis used genome-wide SNP genotypes for 398 of the 666 donors, treating that subset as a discovery cohort. About five DR-DQ haplotypes were treated as single units for association and clustering because of strong linkage in the cohort. HLA typing covered class I and class II loci at four-digit resolution. Across around 400 genotyped donors of the cohort, an average of roughly 230,000 unique TCR beta nucleotide sequences per donor were sequenced, and roughly a sixth of those sequences were non-productive. In an earlier analysis of a few hundred of the donors, high-throughput TCR beta sequencing was used to judge whether each TCR beta V gene segment behaved as functional or pseudogenic. To predict cytomegalovirus infection status, the study combined high-throughput TCR immunosequencing, statistical association of individual TCRs with disease status, and machine learning. Of the roughly 430 genotyped donors, over 70% fell in the genetic ancestry cluster associated with self-reported Caucasian donors. Donor age, sex, ethnicity and CMV serostatus were collected together with the repertoire data. Typing coverage varied by locus: roughly 620-640 donors for A, B, C, DRB1 and DQB1; approximately 520 for DQA1; approximately 610 for DPA1; fewer than 480 for DPB1. The later analysis used no new phenotypic data to find candidate immune exposures, relying instead on TCR beta sequences and their occurrence across donors. The study profiled the T cell repertoires of fewer than 850 subjects by immunosequencing and related them to cytomegalovirus serostatus. Every discovery cohort repertoire had been produced on one sequencing platform. A later analysis re-analyzed previously published TCR beta repertoires from 660 or so donors and added high-resolution HLA genotyping to study TCR occurrence patterns. In addition to the first cohort of about 650 subjects, a separate validation cohort of 120 different subjects was used.

The library was made by the immunoSEQ multiplex PCR assay. For the multiplex PCR, a mixture combining 60 forward primers for TCR Vbeta segments and 13 reverse primers for TCR Jbeta segments was used. The CDR3 region of rearranged TCR beta genes was amplified from genomic DNA with a multiplex PCR assay. The amplified TCR beta libraries were sequenced on the Illumina HiSeq System as 87-base-pair reads. Under the source paper's analysis protocol: Across the 700 or so repertoires, a later analysis counted tens of millions of unique TCR beta chains, roughly 11 million of which were shared by at least two donors. Raw reads were error-corrected and collapsed into unique sequences by a nearest-neighbor algorithm in which closely related sequences were merged to remove PCR and sequencing errors. To assign V, D and J gene segments, CDR3 sequences were aligned to IMGT reference sequences. For a sequence to be retained, a match of at least six nucleotides to both a V gene segment and a J gene segment was required. Rearrangements were classified as productive when the CDR3 lacked stop codons and remained in frame with V and J, and all other rearrangements were classified as non-productive. CDR3 was defined by IMGT convention, running from the second conserved V-encoded cysteine to the conserved J-encoded phenylalanine. The earlier analysis of about 590 of the donors excluded sequences that lacked an unambiguous match to a single V gene segment. An earlier analysis of a few hundred of the donors classified V segments as functional when productive rearrangements were above 56.7% and as segregating when the standard deviation between donors was above 5%. A statistical classification framework was developed to diagnose cytomegalovirus status using the catalog of TCR beta chain sequences. V and J gene assignment, in a later analysis, came from comparing TCR nucleotide sequences with IMGT/GENE-DB human TR gene sequences. The TCRdist pipeline was used in a later analysis to assign CDR3 sequences and most-parsimonious VDJ recombination scenarios. A later analysis defined each TCR beta chain by its CDR3 amino acid sequence plus V-gene family, and excluded reads lacking a unique V-gene family. In a later analysis, 550 to 650 highly shared, low-generation-probability nucleotide sequences were removed to address suspected cross-contamination and a sequencing artifact. For each public chain, a later analysis derived a clonal expansion index from normalized ranks of inferred template counts within each repertoire. In a later analysis, generation probabilities were computed using a VDJ recombination model fitted to out-of-frame rearrangements, and the results were checked against IGoR. In a later analysis, TCR-TCR, TCR-HLA and TCR-CMV co-occurrence was scored with hypergeometric tests, and a repertoire-size bias correction was applied to TCR pairs. To estimate false discovery rates, a later analysis permuted the HLA or CMV assignments 20 times. In a later analysis, co-occurring TCRs were grouped using DBSCAN, and TCRdist sequence similarity was added for clustering within HLA-allele-positive subsets. For co-occurrence clustering, repertoires with fewer than 30,000 or more than 120,000 public chains were excluded, along with roughly 5 repertoires with anomalous nucleotide sharing. Entries here come from immuneACCESS through TCRdb and include only in-frame sequences with V and J called. Some clones fail to appear in such tables; in the studies checked, an unresolved V gene covers under half of the shortfall, and the cause of the remainder is unknown. V and J calls plus clone size are reproduced from that table; the DNA served to infer D and trimming. The sample yields roughly 200,000 clones; about 87% were counted once. The top ten clonotypes cover over 1% of the sample.

Turning to this clone: No cognate antigen has been identified for it. One base away there is no much larger clone; base qualities are not given.

The paper's findings and limits, for the study overall: When HLA alleles, especially DR and DQ, strongly co-occurred, attributing TCR associations to individual alleles was difficult. Presence/absence analyses assumed roughly uniform sequencing depth across donors, an assumption that may not hold. In vitro tests confirmed that a few of the cytomegalovirus-associated TCR beta chains recognize cytomegalovirus antigens. CMV serostatus was the only immune exposure information available for the cohort. A cluster of highly shared sequence variants was judged likely to be a technical artifact of the sequencing pipeline. Some IMGT-functional V segments, including TRBV6-2 and TRBV6-3, could not be told apart with the 87-base-pair reads, so those segments were excluded. According to a later genetic analysis, donors in an Asian-associated ancestry cluster had fewer N-insertions in productive TCRs than the roughly 660-donor mean. In an earlier analysis of about 550 of the donors, most TCR beta V segments were observed in productive rearrangements about 90% or about 30% of the time, broadly matching IMGT annotations. In a later analysis, several top co-occurrence clusters were reported to appear linked to parvovirus B19, influenza, CMV and Epstein-Barr virus. HLA typing was unavailable for some donors at each locus, so association tests used only the typed subset. The authors suggested that the approach could potentially be extended to other disease states and immunological phenotypes. While some public TCRs were present in many individuals, most TCR sequences turned up only very rarely across donors. In a later analysis, most CMV-associated TCR beta chains were found to appear HLA-restricted, with HLA associations seemingly driven largely by CMV exposure. A further reported finding was that TCR beta sequences accurately predicted the HLA-A and HLA-B alleles for most subjects in the first cohort. Seventeen rarely observed V segments, including chromosome 9 orphons, were excluded from the earlier analysis of a few hundred of the donors because counts were too low. In both the original and validation cohorts, the classifier was reported to diagnose cytomegalovirus status with high specificity and sensitivity. At a false discovery rate of 0.05, a later analysis linked 16,000 or so TCR beta sequences to specific HLA alleles. Correlated functional status among segregating V segments might be attributable to linkage disequilibrium, but an unknown experimental factor could not be ruled out. A later analysis found that HLA-associated TCR beta chains were more clonally expanded and had lower generation probabilities than equally common non-associated chains. In a later analysis, TCR association rates were found to vary across HLA loci, with the most associated TCRs seen for DRB1 alleles and the fewest for HLA-C alleles. Only TCR beta chains were sequenced in this cohort, and the absence of alpha or paired-chain data limited detectable features. In the study, approximately 160 TCR beta chains were listed as associated with cytomegalovirus. In a later genetic analysis, a missense DCLRE1C variant was associated with V-gene and J-gene trimming of TCR beta chains, and the association was replicated in an independent cohort.

V drops 1 base and J drops 2 bases, leaving 7 bases in between. The germline V gene supplies CDR1 SGHRS and CDR2 YFSETQ. The CDR3 sequence holds 13 residues, the cysteine and phenylalanine included. Just the 39-base CDR3 DNA is kept, in frame starting at base 1. The cohort consisted of 600 or so healthy bone marrow donors. At the time of sampling, all cohort members were nominally healthy, though unrecorded immune exposures were likely present. The donor tested CMV seronegative and was one of the 352 seronegative cohort members. A peripheral blood sample was collected from each donor, and TCR beta sequencing was performed on peripheral blood mononuclear cells. Genomic DNA extraction from the blood cell samples was performed with the Qiagen DNeasy Blood Extraction Kit.

The sequenced sample was PBMCs. The V and J segments used are TRBV5-1 and TRBJ2-7; TRBD1 could be the D gene, as 5 bases match. The origin of this receptor is a man between 25 and 39 years old in good health and CMV-seronegative. CDR3 loop: CASSLTGPYEQYF. The DNA sequence reads TGCGCCAGCAGCTTGACAGGTCCCTACGAGCAGTACTTC.